The 11 T cell receptor beta chains given below trace back to one sample, sequenced in a study of T-cell memory formation after mild COVID-19. TCRdb recomputed calls from the 5' RACE reads with MiXCR, one row per CDR3 protein. The sample yields 100,000 or so distinct CDR3 sequences, 11% seen once. Material: PBMCs or a T cell subset sorted from them (not recorded which). The receptors derive from a man between 18 and 35 years old who had mild COVID-19 (a few samples of this study predate the infection). Cell type and time point are not known.

This clonotype was counted between two and nine times. The rearrangement links TRBV5-1 to TRBJ2-1, with D unclear. With 1 base removed from V and 5 bases from J, the gap between germline ends came to 7 bases. Germline assignment: CDR1 SGHRS and CDR2 YFSETQ. The CDR3 is 13 residues long. CDR3 amino acids: CASSLIENNEQFF. The CDR3 nucleotides read TGCGCCAGCAGCTTGATCGAAAACAATGAGCAGTTCTTC.

This clonotype was observed many times. DNA for the CDR3: TGTGCCAGCAGCTCTGGGCCCGGAAGCGAGCAGTACTTC. Amino acids: CASSSGPGSEQYF. The chain recombines TRBV7-2 with TRBJ2-7; D ambiguous. Trimming pared 4 bases from V and 6 bases from J, leaving 13 bases between. The CDR3 has 13 amino acids. CDR1 is SGHTA, CDR2 FQGNSA, per germline.

Only a few counts were recorded for this clonotype. V is TRBV7-9 and J is TRBJ2-1, with D perhaps TRBD1 (6 bases). This CDR3 is built from 15 residues. The V end lost 5 bases, the J end lost 4 bases, and 15 bases lay between the germline ends. Germline V gene sequence: CDR1 SEHNR, CDR2 FQNEAQ (reference sequence). CDR3 sequence reads: CASSGRQEPYNEQFF. The CDR3 coding sequence is TGTGCCAGCAGCGGCCGACAGGAACCTTACAATGAGCAGTTCTTC.

V is TRBV10-2 and J is TRBJ2-5; 7 positions agree with TRBD2. The CDR3 totals 17 residues. Germline values: CDR1 WSHSY, CDR2 SAAADI. With 2 bases clipped from V and 2 bases from J, the junction kept 11 bases outside the gene matches. Here the CDR3 reads CASSEPGASGVQETQYF. The DNA of the CDR3 is TGCGCCAGCAGTGAGCCGGGAGCCAGCGGGGTGCAAGAGACCCAGTACTTC.

In this sample, this clonotype turned up a few times. Here the CDR3 DNA reads TGTGCCAGCAGTTTTCTCGGCCCTCGCGAGCAGTACTTC. As protein: CASSFLGPREQYF. V usage is TRBV27 and J usage is TRBJ2-7; D is uncertain. There are 13 residues in the CDR3. V lost 3 bases, J lost 6 bases, and 12 bases lay in between. The germline gives CDR1 MNHEY, CDR2 SMNVEV (reference sequence).

In its sample, this clonotype was seen a few times. The V call is TRBV12-3 or TRBV12-4, the J call TRBJ1-1; unclear D gene. The CDR3 totals 17 residues. V lost 3 bases to trimming and J lost 1 base, with 18 bases between them. This CDR3 reads CASSFSLEQIQNTEAFF. CDR3 DNA sequence: TGTGCCAGCAGTTTCTCACTGGAACAGATTCAGAACACTGAAGCTTTCTTT.

Ten or more counts support this clonotype. The rearrangement uses TRBV7-9 and TRBJ2-1; 11 bases match TRBD2. From germline, CDR1 is SEHNR and CDR2 FQNEAQ (reference sequence). This CDR3 contains 15 residues. Trimming cost V 5 bases and J 5 bases; bases outside gene matches: 5. This CDR3 is CASSPWTSGHNEQFF. DNA of the CDR3: TGTGCCAGCAGCCCCTGGACTAGCGGGCACAATGAGCAGTTCTTC.

This clonotype has a count of ten or more. J is TRBJ2-7 and V is TRBV7-9; D not certain. Deletions cut 5 bases from V and 7 bases from J, with 12 bases between. The CDR3 covers 12 residues. Per germline, CDR1 SEHNR and CDR2 FQNEAQ (reference sequence). Here the CDR3 reads CASSPGSSEQYF. The CDR3 region has the DNA TGTGCCAGCAGCCCGGGTAGCAGTGAGCAGTACTTC.

V and J are TRBV11-2 and TRBJ2-3, with 10 nucleotides matching TRBD2. V lost 1 base, J lost 4 bases, and 5 bases stayed unmatched. CDR3 length equals 16 residues. Looked up from germline, CDR1 is SGHAT and CDR2 is FQNNGV. The CDR3 DNA is TGTGCCAGCAGCTTAGTCCCAGCGGGGGGGCCAGATACGCAGTATTTT. This codes for CASSLVPAGGPDTQYF.

This clonotype was recorded many times. The chain employs TRBV7-8 and TRBJ2-7; D may be TRBD1 (5 bases). The V end lost 6 bases, the J end lost 2 bases, and 14 bases lay between the germline ends. The CDR3 totals 14 residues. Germline assignment: CDR1 SGHVS and CDR2 FQNEAQ. The DNA of the CDR3 is TGTGCCAGCAGAAAACCGACAGAGACCTACGAGCAGTACGTC. Its protein product is CASRKPTETYEQYV.

The chain uses TRBV7-9 and TRBJ2-5; 7 positions agree with TRBD2. Germline CDR1 SEHNR, CDR2 FQNEAQ (reference sequence). This CDR3 spans 14 amino acids. J gave up 2 bases and V 5 bases, and 5 bases lay outside the gene matches. CDR3 sequence reads: CASSVPGLQETQYF. CDR3 DNA sequence: TGTGCCAGCAGCGTACCGGGACTACAAGAGACCCAGTACTTC.